The source of this TCR beta chain is a study of CD8+ T cells in alopecia areata listed by TCRdb under 2018. For the wider study: The treated patients took part in an open-label pilot trial in which moderate-to-severe alopecia areata was treated with oral tofacitinib at 5 to 10 mg twice daily. Patients stayed on tofacitinib for 6 to 18 months and then had 6 months of follow-up off drug so that delayed response and recurrence could be assessed. TCRbeta CDR3 regions were amplified by immunoSEQ multiplex PCR using 35 Vbeta forward and 13 Jbeta reverse primers. Biopsies were taken from tofacitinib-treated patients at baseline and at 4 and 24 weeks of treatment, and a later scalp biopsy was taken in several of the tofacitinib-treated patients. Scalp tissue and sorted CD4+ and CD8+ peripheral blood T cells from patchy and totalis/universalis alopecia areata patients and from healthy controls were covered by human TCRbeta sequencing. RNA was extracted with the PAXgene miRNA kit for fixed scalp, the miRNeasy kit for PBMCs, and the RNeasy kit for mouse skin. Scalp clonality was compared across normal scalp (n=4), patchy alopecia areata scalp (n=8), and alopecia totalis/universalis scalp (n=8). To study T cell clonal expansion in alopecia areata, the researchers applied high-throughput TCRbeta sequencing to both the C3H/HeJ mouse model and human patients.

Including the terminal cysteine and phenylalanine, the CDR3 comprises 16 residues. The sequence is cut down to CDR3 DNA, 48 bases in frame from base 1. V trim: 1 base; J trim: 0 bases; unmatched bases: 4. Via the germline V gene, CDR1 is SGHRS and CDR2 YFSETQ. Beyond this particular receptor, the publication reports: Lesional scalp, especially in alopecia totalis/universalis, showed higher clonality and more expanded CD8+ clones than normal scalp, suggesting antigenic drive. Shared TCR sequences between patients were less evident than in mice, which may be partly attributable to HLA diversity in the patient population. Resident alphabeta T cells in normal human skin are also sequenced, complicating scalp TCR repertoire analysis, unlike mouse skin dominated by gammadelta T cells.

In the case of this clone: Its antigen remains unidentified. No quality values exist for individual bases; no much larger clone is one base distant.

The library was built by means of the immunoSEQ multiplex PCR assay. To provide template for TCR sequencing, every sample had RNA extracted and reverse transcribed into cDNA. First-strand cDNA was synthesized with SuperScript III using a 2:1 mix of oligo-dT and random hexamers. A synthetic immune receptor repertoire was used to assess amplification bias, and residual bias was removed computationally. In the paper's pipeline: Raw reads were preprocessed to remove errors, and CDR3 was defined according to IMGT conventions as the region from the conserved cysteine to phenylalanine. Clonality was computed as 1 minus the Shannon entropy, with the entropy normalized by log2 of the number of productive unique TCRs. Whether each scalp clone was CD4 or CD8 was inferred by checking scalp TCRbeta sequences against the CD4 and CD8 repertoires from sorted blood. TCRdb holds this immuneACCESS table with in-frame rearrangements only. Some clones are missing; in checked studies, unresolved V genes explain under half, and the rest has no known cause. That table gives V, J and clone size, and the DNA gave D and trimming. The sample yields about 200,000 clones; approximately 52% were counted once. The ten largest clones capture just over 0.45% of the sample.

Taken with the paper, the label for time point translates to: baseline before oral tofacitinib. Lesional scalp punch biopsies and peripheral blood were collected from alopecia areata patients. PBMCs were isolated by density centrifugation and stained for CD3, CD4 and CD8, and CD4+ and CD8+ T cells were sorted on a FACSAria. This sample comprised CD4+ T cells sorted from blood, obtained at week 0. This receptor was taken from a human donor with alopecia areata. The chain links TRBV5-1 with TRBJ2-3; 8 central nucleotides agree with TRBD1. In nucleotide form, the sequence is TGCGCCAGCAGCTTGACGACAGGGGCTAGCACAGATACGCAGTATTTT. Its translation reads: CASSLTTGASTDTQYF.